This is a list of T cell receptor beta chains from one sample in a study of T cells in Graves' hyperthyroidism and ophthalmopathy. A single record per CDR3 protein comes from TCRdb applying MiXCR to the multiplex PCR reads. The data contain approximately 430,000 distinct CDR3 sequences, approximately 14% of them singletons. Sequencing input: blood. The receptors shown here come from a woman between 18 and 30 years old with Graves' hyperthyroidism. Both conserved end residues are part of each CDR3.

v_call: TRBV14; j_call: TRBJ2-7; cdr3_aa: CASSQDWDSYEQYF
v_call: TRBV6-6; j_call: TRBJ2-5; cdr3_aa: CASSYSTDRVGETQYF
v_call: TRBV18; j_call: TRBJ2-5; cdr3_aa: CASSPSLVPWRGTQYF
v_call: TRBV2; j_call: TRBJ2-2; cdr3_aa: CASSEGLSGRFTGELFF
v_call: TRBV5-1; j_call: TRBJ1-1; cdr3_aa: CASSLGLEAFF
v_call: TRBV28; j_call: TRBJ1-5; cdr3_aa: CASRWGPNQPQHF
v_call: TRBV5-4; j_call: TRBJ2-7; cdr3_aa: CASSPGGQGFYEQYF
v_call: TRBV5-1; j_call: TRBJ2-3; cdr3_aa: CASSLGLSDTQYF
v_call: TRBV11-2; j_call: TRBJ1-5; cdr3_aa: CASSVQDQPQHF
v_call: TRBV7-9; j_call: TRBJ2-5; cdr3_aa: CASSLTWEETQYF
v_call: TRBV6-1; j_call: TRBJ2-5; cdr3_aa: CASSFSSDSRETQYF
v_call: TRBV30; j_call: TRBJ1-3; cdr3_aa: CAWSVLGSGNTIYF
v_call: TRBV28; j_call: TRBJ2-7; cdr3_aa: CASNKFPYEQYF
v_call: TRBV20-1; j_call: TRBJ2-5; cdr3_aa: CSATGTSGQETQYF
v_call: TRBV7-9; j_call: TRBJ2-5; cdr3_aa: CASSPGLASQETQYF
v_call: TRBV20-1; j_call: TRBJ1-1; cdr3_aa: CSARDGLGIQEAFF
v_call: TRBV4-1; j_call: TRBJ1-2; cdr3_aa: CASSQDWANYGYTF
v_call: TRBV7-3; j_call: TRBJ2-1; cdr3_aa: CASSAGLAGPNEQFF
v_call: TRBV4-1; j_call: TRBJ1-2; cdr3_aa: CASSPTDGNYGYTF
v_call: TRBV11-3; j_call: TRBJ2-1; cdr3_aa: CASSLSQGSEQFF
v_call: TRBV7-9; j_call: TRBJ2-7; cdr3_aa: CASRSAEDGYEQYF
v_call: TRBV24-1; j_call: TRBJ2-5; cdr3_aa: CATSEAFPGRETQYF
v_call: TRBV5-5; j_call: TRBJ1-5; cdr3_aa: CASSLEQVDSNQPQHF
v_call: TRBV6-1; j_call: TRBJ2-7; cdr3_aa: CASSEPDNTEQYF
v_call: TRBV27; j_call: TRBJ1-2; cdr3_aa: CASRTTGNGYTF
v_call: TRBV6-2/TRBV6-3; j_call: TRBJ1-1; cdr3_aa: CASSDRQSEAFF
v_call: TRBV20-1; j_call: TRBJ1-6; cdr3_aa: CSASTGQGNSPLHF
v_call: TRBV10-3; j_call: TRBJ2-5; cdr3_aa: CAIFNPSGGETQYF
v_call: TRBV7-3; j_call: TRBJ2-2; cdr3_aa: CASSLNRPAPPGSGNTGELFF
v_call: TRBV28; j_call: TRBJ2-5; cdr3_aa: CASRDPMGSRYF
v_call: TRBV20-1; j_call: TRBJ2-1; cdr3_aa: CSARGQGQSSYNEQFF
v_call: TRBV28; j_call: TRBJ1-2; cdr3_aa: CASSFFGGVYGYTF
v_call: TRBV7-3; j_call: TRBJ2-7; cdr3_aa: CASSLQDSYEQYF
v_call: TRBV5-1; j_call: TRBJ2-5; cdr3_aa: CASRPGTVTQGETQYF
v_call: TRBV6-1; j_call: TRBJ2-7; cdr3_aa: CASSAPDRGVDEQYF
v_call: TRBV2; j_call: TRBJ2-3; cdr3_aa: CASRLTALAGETTSTDAQYF
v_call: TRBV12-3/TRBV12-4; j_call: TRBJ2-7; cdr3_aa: CASKRTESYEQYF
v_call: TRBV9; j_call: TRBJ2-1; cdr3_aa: CASSVERWGAYNEQFF
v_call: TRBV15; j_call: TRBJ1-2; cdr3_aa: CATSSRQYYGYTF
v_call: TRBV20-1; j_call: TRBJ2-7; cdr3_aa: CSAGGAPYEQYF
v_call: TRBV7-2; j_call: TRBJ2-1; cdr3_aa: CASSLAGFTINEQFF
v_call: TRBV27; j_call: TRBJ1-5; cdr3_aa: CASSLRQGALNQPQHF
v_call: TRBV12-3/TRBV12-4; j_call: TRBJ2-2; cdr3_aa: CASSGSGTGELFF
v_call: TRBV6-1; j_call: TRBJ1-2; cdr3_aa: CASTPGQGHGYTF
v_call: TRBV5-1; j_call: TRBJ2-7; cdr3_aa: CASRSGTGVDEQYF
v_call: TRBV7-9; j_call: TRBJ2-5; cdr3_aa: CASSSGFERETQYF
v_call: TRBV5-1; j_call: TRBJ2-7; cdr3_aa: CASSWLAGAAAEQYF
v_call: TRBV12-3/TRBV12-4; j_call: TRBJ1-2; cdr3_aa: CASNTGFLGGYTF